This T cell receptor (beta chain) originates from a study of identical twins. General study points: Compared with models, monozygotic twins showed more out-of-frame TCR alpha sharing.

The CDR3 covers 15 residues. CDR1 KGHDR and CDR2 SFDVKD come from the germline V gene. V lost 5 bases and J lost 1, with 12 bases in between. TCRdb passed the 5' RACE reads through MiXCR, listing each CDR3 protein once. The sample lists around 690,000 distinct CDR3 sequences; about 20% were seen once. This clonotype turned up a few times. What it binds is not known. This sample was shared with a second study, whose subject was T cells expressing NK-cell markers.

This TCR was recovered from a woman between 18 and 29 years old in good health. This sequence joins TRBV24-1 and TRBJ2-3; either TRBD1 or TRBD2 may fit D (5 bases each). Sequencing was carried out using PBMCs. CDR3: CATSVGGGGTDTQYF. The CDR3 DNA reads TGTGCCACCAGTGTCGGTGGGGGTGGCACAGATACGCAGTATTTT.